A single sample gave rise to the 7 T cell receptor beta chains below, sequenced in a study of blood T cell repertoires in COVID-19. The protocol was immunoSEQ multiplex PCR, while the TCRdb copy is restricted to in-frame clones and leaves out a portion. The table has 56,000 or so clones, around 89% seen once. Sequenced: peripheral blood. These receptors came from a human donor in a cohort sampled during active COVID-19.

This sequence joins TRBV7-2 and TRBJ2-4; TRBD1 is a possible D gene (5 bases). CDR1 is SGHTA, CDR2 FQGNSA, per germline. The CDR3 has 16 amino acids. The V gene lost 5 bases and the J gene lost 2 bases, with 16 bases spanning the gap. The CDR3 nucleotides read TGTGCCAGCAGCCCCCGTAGTAGGGGTTCCAAAAACATTCAGTACTTC. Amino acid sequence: CASSPRSRGSKNIQYF.

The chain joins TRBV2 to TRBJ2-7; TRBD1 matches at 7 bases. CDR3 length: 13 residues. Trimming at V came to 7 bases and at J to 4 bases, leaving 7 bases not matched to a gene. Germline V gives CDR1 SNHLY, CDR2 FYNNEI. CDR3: CASTPGQQYEQYF. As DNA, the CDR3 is TGTGCCAGCACCCCGGGACAGCAATACGAGCAGTACTTC.

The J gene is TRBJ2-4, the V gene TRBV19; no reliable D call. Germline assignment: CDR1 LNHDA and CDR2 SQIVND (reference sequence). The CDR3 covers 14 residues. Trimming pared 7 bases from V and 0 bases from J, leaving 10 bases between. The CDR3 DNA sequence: TGTGCCAGTACCACCACGGGAGCCAAAAACATTCAGTACTTC. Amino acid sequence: CASTTTGAKNIQYF.

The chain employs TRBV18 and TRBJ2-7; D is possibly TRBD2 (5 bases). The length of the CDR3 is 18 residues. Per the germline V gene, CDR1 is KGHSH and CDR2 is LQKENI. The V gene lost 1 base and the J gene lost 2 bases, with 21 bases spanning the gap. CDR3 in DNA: TGTGCCAGCTCACCACGGTCCATTAAGGTTAACGGGGCCTACGAGCAGTACTTC. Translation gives CASSPRSIKVNGAYEQYF.

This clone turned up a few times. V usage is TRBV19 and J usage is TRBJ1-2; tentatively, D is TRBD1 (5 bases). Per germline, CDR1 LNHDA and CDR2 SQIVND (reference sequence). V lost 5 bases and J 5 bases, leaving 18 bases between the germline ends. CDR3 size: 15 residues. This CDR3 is CASSPLPGLGYGYTF. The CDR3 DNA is TGTGCCAGTAGTCCCCTTCCAGGGCTGGGGTATGGCTACACCTTC.

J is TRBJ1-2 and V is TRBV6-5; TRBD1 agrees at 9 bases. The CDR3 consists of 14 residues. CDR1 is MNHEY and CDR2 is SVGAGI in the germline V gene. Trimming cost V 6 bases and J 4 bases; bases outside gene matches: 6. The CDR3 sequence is CASSRDRDFYGYTF. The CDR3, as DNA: TGTGCCAGCAGCCGGGACAGGGACTTCTATGGCTACACCTTC.

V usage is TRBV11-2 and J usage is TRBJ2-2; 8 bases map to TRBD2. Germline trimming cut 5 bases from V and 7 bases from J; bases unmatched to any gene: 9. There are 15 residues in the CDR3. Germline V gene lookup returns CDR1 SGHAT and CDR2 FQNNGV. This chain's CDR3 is CASSGPGLVGGELFF. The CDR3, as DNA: TGTGCCAGCAGCGGGCCGGGACTAGTCGGCGGGGAGCTGTTTTTT.